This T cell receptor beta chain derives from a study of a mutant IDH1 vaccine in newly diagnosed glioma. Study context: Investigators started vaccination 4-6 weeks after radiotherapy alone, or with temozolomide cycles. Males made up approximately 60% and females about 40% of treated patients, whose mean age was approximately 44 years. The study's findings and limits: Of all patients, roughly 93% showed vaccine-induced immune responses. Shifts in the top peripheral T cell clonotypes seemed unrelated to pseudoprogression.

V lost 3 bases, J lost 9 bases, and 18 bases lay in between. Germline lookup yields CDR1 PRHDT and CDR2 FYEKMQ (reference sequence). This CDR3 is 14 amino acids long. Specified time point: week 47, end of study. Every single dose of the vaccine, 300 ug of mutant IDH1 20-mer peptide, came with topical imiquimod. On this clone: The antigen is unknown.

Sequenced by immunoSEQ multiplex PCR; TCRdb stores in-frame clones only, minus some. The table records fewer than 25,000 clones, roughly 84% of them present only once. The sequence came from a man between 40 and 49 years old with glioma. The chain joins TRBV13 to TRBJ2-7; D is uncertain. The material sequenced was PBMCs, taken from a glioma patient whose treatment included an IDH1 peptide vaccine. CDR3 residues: CASSFRTDSFGQYF. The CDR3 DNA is TGTGCCAGCAGCTTCCGGACGGATTCCTTTGGGCAGTACTTC.